This record concerns one T cell receptor (beta chain) sequence. What it binds is unknown. Looked up from germline, CDR1 is MNHEY and CDR2 is SVGAGI. V lost 5 bases and J lost 4, with 11 bases in between. CDR3 length: 13 residues. This sample was included in a study of T cell responses to AZD1222 COVID-19 vaccine. The overall study: Second doses at about 4 or about 12 weeks were pooled.

Generated by immunoSEQ multiplex PCR, the TCRdb table keeps only in-frame clones and is missing some. The table includes 170,000 or so clones, less than 95% detected once. Study outcomes and limitations: Without day 14 samples, only post-peak T cell repertoires were studied. Breadth and depth of Spike-specific TCRs rose after two AZD1222 doses. Most donors were white British and more were female, and clonal diversity was possibly underestimated.

This TCR was sampled from an adult in good health. V usage is TRBV6-5 and J usage is TRBJ1-2; D unclear. The starting material was peripheral blood, obtained on day 0 of AZD1222 vaccination. CDR3 bases: TGTGCCAGCAGTCAAAGGGAGGCCTATGGCTACACCTTC. Protein: CASSQREAYGYTF.